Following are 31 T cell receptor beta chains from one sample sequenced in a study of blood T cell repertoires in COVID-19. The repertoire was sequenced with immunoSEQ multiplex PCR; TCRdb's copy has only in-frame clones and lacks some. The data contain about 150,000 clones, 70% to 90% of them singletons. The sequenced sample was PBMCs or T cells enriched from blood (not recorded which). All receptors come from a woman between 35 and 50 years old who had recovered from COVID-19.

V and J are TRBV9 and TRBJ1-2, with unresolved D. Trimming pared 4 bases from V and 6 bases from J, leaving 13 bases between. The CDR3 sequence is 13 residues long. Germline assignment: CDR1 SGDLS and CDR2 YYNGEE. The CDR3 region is CASSTGDRHGYTF. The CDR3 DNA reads TGTGCCAGCAGCACCGGGGATAGACATGGCTACACCTTC.

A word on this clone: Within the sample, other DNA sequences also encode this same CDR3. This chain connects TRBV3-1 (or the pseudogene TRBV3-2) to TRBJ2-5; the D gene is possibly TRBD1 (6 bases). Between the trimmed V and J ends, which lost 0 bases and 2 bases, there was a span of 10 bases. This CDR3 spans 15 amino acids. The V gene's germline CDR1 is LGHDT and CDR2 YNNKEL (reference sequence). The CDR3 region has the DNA TGTGCCAGCAGCCAAGATTTGGGGGCTCAAGAGACCCAGTACTTC. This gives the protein CASSQDLGAQETQYF.

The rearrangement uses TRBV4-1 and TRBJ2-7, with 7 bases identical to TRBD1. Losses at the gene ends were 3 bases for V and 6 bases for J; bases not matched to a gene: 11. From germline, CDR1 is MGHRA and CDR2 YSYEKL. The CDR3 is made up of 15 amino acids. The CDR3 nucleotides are TGCGCCAGCAGCCATAGAGACAGGGATAATCGCGAGCAGTACTTC. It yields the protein CASSHRDRDNREQYF.

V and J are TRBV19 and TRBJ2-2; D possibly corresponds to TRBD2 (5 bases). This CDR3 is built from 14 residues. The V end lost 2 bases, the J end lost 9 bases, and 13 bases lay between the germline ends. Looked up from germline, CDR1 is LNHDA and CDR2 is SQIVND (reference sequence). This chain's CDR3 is CASSIRGSGRELFF. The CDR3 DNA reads TGTGCCAGTAGTATACGTGGGAGTGGGAGGGAGCTGTTTTTT.

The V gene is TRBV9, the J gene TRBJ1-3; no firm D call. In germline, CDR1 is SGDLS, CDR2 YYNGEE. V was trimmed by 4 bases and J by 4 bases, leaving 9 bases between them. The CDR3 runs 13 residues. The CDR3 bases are TGTGCCAGCAGCCCCGACAAGGGAAACACCATATATTTT. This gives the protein CASSPDKGNTIYF.

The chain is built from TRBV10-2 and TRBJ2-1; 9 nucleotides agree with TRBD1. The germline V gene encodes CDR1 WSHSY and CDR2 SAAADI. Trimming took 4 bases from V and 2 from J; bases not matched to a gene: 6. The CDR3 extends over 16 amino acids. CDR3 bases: TGCGCCAGCAGTGGGGGACAGGGCGTCACCTACAATGAGCAGTTCTTC. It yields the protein CASSGGQGVTYNEQFF.

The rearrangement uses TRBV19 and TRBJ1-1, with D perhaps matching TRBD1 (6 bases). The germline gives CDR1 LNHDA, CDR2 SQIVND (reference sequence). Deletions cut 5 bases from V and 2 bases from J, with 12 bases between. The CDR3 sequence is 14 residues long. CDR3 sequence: CASSFRGENTEAFF. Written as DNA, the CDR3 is TGTGCCAGTAGTTTCAGGGGAGAAAACACTGAAGCTTTCTTT.

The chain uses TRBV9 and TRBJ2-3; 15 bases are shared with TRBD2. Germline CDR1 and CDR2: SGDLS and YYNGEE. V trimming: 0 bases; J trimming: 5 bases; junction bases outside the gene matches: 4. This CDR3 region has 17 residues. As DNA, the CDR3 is TGTGCCAGCAGCGTAGGGACTAGCGGGGGGGCAGTAGATACGCAGTATTTT. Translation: CASSVGTSGGAVDTQYF.

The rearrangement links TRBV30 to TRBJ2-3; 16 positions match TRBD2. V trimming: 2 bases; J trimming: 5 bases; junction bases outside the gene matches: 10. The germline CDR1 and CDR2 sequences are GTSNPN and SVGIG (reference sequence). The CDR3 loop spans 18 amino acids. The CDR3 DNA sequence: TGTGCCTGGAGTACCTTTGGGACTAGCGGGGGGGCCGTAGATACGCAGTATTTT. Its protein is CAWSTFGTSGGAVDTQYF.

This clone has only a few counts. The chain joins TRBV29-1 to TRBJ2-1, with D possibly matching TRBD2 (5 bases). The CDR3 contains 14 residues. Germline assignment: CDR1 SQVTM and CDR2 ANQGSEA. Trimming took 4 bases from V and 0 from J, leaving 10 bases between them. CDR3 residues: CSVGTSSSYNEQFF. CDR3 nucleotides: TGCAGCGTTGGGACTTCCAGCTCCTACAATGAGCAGTTCTTC.

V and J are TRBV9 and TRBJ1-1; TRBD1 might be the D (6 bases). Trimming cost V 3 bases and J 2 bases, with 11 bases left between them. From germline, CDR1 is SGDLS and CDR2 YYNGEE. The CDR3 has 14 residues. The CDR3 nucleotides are TGTGCCAGCAGCGGGACAGCTCTTAACACTGAAGCTTTCTTT. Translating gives CASSGTALNTEAFF.

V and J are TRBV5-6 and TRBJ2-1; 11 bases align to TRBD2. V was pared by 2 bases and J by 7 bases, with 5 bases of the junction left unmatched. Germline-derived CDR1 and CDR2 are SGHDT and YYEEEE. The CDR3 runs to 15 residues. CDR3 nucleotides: TGTGCCAGCAGCTTAGGGGCTAGCGGGGGGAATGAGCAGTTCTTC. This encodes CASSLGASGGNEQFF. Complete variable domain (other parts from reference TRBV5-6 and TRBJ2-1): DAGVTQSPTHLIKTRGQQVTLRCSPKSGHDTVSWYQQALGQGPQFIFQYYEEEERQRGNFPDRFSGHQFPNYSSELNVNALLLGDSALYLCASSLGASGGNEQFFGPGTRLTVL.

CDR3 region: CASTLRREIGNTIYF. In DNA form, the CDR3 reads TGTGCCAGCACCCTGAGGCGGGAAATTGGAAACACCATATATTTT. This rearrangement joins TRBV7-8 to TRBJ1-3; no reliable D call. This CDR3 region has 15 residues. Trimming pared 7 bases from V and 3 bases from J, leaving 16 bases between. Germline assignment: CDR1 SGHVS and CDR2 FQNEAQ.

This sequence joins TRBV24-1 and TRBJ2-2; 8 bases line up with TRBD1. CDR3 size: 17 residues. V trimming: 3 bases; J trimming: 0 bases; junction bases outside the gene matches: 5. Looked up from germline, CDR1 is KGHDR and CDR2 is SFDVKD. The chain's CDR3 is CATSDGGQAPNTGELFF. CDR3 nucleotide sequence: TGTGCCACCAGTGATGGGGGACAGGCGCCGAACACCGGGGAGCTGTTTTTT.

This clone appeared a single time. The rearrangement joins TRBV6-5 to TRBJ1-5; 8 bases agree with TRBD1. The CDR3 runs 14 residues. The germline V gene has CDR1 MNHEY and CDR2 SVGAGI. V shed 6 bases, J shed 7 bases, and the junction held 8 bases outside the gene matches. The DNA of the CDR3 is TGTGCCAGCAGGACAGGGGAGGGCAGCCAGCCCCAGCATTTT. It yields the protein CASRTGEGSQPQHF.

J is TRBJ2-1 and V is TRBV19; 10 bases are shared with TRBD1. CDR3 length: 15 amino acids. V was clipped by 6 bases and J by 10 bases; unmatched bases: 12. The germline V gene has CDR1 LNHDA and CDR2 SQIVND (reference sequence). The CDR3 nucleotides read TGTGCCAGTAGCTCCGGGACAGGGGTCCATCGAGAGCAGTTCTTC. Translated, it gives CASSSGTGVHREQFF.

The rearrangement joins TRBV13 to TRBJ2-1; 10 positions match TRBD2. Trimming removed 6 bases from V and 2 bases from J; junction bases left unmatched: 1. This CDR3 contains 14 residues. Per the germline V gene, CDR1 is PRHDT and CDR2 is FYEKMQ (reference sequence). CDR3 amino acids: CASRSGRAYNEQFF. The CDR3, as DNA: TGTGCCAGCAGGAGCGGGAGGGCCTACAATGAGCAGTTCTTC.

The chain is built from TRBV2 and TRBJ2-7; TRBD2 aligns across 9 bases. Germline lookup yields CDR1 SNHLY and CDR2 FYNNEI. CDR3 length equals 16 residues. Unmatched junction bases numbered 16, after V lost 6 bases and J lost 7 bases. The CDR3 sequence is CASSDPAGGPLGEQYF. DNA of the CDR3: TGTGCCAGCAGCGACCCAGCGGGGGGACCCTTAGGGGAGCAGTACTTC. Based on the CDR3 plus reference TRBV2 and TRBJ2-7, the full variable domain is EPEVTQTPSHQVTQMGQEVILRCVPISNHLYFYWYRQILGQKVEFLVSFYNNEISEKSEIFDDQFSVERPDGSNFTLKIRSTKLEDSAMYFCASSDPAGGPLGEQYFGPGTRLTVT.

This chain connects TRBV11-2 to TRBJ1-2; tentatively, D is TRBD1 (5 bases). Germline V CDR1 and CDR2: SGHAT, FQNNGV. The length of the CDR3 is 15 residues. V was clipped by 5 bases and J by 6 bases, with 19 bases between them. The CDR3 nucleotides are TGTGCCAGCAGCCCATCCGGCAGGGAGGGCCATGGCTACACCTTC. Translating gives CASSPSGREGHGYTF.

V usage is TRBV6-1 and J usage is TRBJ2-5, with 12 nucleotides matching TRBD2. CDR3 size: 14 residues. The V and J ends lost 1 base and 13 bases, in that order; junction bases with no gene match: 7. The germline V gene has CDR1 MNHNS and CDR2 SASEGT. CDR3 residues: CASSEGTSGTPGYF. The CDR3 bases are TGTGCCAGCAGTGAAGGGACTAGCGGGACCCCGGGGTACTTC.

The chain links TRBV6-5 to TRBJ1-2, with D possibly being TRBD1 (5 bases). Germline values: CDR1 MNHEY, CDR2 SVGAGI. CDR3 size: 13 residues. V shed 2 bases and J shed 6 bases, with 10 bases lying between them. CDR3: CASSYGHPDGYTF. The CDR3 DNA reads TGTGCCAGCAGTTACGGACACCCTGATGGCTACACCTTC.

The CDR3 nucleotides read TGCGCCAGCAGTTCTGAAGGGGATCCTCTCTATGGCTACACCTTC. Translated, it gives CASSSEGDPLYGYTF. This chain links TRBV5-1 with TRBJ1-2, with D possibly matching TRBD1 (5 bases). V was pared by 5 bases and J by 4 bases, with 18 bases between. The germline V gene encodes CDR1 SGHRS and CDR2 YFSETQ. The CDR3 extends over 15 amino acids.

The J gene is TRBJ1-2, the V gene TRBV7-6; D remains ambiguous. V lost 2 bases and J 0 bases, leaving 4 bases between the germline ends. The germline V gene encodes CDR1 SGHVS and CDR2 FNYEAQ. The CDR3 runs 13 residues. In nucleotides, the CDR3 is TGTGCCAGCAGCTTACCCGCTAACTATGGCTACACCTTC. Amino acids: CASSLPANYGYTF.

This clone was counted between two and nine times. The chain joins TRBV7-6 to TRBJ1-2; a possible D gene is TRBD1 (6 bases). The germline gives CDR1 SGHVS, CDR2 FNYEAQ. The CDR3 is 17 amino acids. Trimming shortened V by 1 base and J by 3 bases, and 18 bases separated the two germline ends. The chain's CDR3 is CASSLGNRASIHYGYTF. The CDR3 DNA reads TGTGCCAGCAGCTTAGGGAACAGGGCCTCTATTCACTATGGCTACACCTTC.

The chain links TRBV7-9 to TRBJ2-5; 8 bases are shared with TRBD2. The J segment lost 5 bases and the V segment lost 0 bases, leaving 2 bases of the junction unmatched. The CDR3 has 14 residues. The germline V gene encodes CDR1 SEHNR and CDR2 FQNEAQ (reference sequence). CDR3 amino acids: CASSLAGGGETQYF. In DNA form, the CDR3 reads TGTGCCAGCAGCTTAGCAGGCGGGGGGGAGACCCAGTACTTC.

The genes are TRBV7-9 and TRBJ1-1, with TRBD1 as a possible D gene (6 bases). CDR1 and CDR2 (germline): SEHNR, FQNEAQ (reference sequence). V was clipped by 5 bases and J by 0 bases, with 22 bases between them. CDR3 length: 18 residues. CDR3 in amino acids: CASSLPAPDRGVNTEAFF. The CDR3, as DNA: TGTGCCAGCAGCCTACCCGCCCCGGACAGAGGGGTGAACACTGAAGCTTTCTTT.

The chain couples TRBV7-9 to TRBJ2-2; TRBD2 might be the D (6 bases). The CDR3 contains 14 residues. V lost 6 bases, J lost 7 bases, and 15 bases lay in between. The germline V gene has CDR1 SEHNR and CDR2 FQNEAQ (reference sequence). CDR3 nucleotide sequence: TGTGCCAGCAGTTCCACTAGCCCGGGCGGGGAGCTGTTTTTT. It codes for CASSSTSPGGELFF.

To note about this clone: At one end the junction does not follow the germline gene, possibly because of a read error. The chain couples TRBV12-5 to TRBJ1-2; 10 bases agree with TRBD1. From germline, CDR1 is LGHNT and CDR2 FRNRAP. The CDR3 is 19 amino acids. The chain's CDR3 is CASGFNVADRGPHRYGYSF. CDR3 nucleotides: TGTGCTAGTGGTTTTAATGTGGCCGACAGGGGGCCCCACCGCTATGGCTACTCCTTC.

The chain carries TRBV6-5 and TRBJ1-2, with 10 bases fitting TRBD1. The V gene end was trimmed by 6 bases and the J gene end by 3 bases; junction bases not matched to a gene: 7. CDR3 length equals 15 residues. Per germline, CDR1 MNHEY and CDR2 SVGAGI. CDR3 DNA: TGTGCCAGCAGCCAAGGGGGACAGGGGTACTATGGCTACACCTTC. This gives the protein CASSQGGQGYYGYTF.

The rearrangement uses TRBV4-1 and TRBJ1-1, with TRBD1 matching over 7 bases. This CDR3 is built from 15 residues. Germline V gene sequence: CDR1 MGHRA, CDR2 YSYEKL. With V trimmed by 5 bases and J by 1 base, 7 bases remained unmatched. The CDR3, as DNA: TGCGCCAGCAGCTTCCGACAGGGCTCGAACACTGAAGCTTTCTTT. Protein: CASSFRQGSNTEAFF.

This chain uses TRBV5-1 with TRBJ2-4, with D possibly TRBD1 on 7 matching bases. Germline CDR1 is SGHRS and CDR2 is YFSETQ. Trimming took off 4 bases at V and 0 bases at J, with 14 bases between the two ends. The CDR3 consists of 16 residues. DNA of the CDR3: TGCGCCAGCAGCGCCCCTCAGGGGGGAGCCAAAAACATTCAGTACTTC. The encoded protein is CASSAPQGGAKNIQYF.